This passage covers 11 T cell receptor beta chains from one sample sequenced in a study of beta chain features in type 1 diabetes. Whole-study findings and limits: All four CD4+ subsets from Type 1 diabetes patients carried moderately but significantly shorter TCRB CDR3s.

Antigens of these TCRs are unknown. Sequenced material consisted of expressed TCRB transcripts (all of the isolated RNA was reverse transcribed). Generated by immunoSEQ multiplex PCR, the TCRdb table keeps only in-frame clones and is missing some. Of more than 100,000 clones listed, roughly 15% are singletons. Material for sequencing was central memory CD4+ T cells from blood. The receptors come from a man under 40 with type 1 diabetes.

This sequence joins TRBV2 and TRBJ2-2, with TRBD2 matching over 10 bases. Germline CDR1 SNHLY, CDR2 FYNNEI. The CDR3 consists of 14 residues. The V gene end was trimmed by 6 bases and the J gene end by 3 bases; junction bases not matched to a gene: 1. The CDR3, as DNA: TGTGCCAGCAGGCTAGCGGGGGACACCGGGGAGCTGTTTTTT. Its translation is CASRLAGDTGELFF.

The chain combines TRBV2 with TRBJ2-5; D is undetermined. Trimming cost V 4 bases and J 6 bases, with 12 bases left between them. There are 13 residues in the CDR3. Germline values: CDR1 SNHLY, CDR2 FYNNEI. The CDR3 protein is CASSVDVGKTQYF. CDR3 DNA: TGTGCCAGCAGTGTGGATGTTGGGAAGACCCAGTACTTC.

This rearrangement joins TRBV28 to TRBJ2-6, with D possibly TRBD1 on 6 matching bases. The ends were cut back, 10 bases at V and 0 bases at J, with 13 bases in the middle. The CDR3 totals 15 residues. CDR1 MDHEN and CDR2 SYDVKM come from the germline V gene. The CDR3, as DNA: TGTGCCACCTCGTTAGGGGGCTCTGGGGCCAACGTCCTGACTTTC. It encodes CATSLGGSGANVLTF.

This clone was counted between two and nine times. The chain recombines TRBV6-5 with TRBJ1-6, with 10 bases fitting TRBD1. V gave up 4 bases and J gave up 9 bases; unmatched junction bases: 6. CDR1 MNHEY and CDR2 SVGAGI come from the germline V gene. This CDR3 is built from 15 residues. CDR3 in amino acids: CASSSPGQGTSPLHF. CDR3 nucleotide sequence: TGTGCCAGCAGTTCTCCGGGACAGGGGACTTCACCCCTCCACTTT.

The genes are TRBV29-1 and TRBJ2-5; D may be TRBD1 or TRBD2 (6 bases each). The length of the CDR3 is 15 residues. Looked up from germline, CDR1 is SQVTM and CDR2 is ANQGSEA. V was trimmed by 5 bases and J by 5 bases, leaving 21 bases between them. CDR3 protein: CSVKTPGLQGETQYF. The CDR3 DNA is TGCAGCGTTAAAACCCCGGGACTCCAGGGGGAGACCCAGTACTTC.

This clone was counted a few times. The V and J genes are TRBV18 and TRBJ2-7; TRBD1 aligns across 10 bases. The V gene end was trimmed by 3 bases and the J gene end by 5 bases; junction bases not matched to a gene: 7. Looked up from germline, CDR1 is KGHSH and CDR2 is LQKENI. CDR3 length equals 15 residues. The DNA of the CDR3 is TGTGCCAGCTCACCCTCTGGGACAGGGGTCGACGAGCAGTACTTC. Translating it yields CASSPSGTGVDEQYF.

This clone turned up a few times. The rearrangement links TRBV30 to TRBJ1-4, with D unclear. The CDR3 is 13 residues long. Looked up from germline, CDR1 is GTSNPN and CDR2 is SVGIG (reference sequence). The germline V and J ends were trimmed by 4 bases and 7 bases, with 13 bases remaining between them. DNA for the CDR3: TGTGCCTGGACCACGGGAAGTGGTGAAAAACTGTTTTTT. Its translation is CAWTTGSGEKLFF.

The V call is TRBV5-4, the J call TRBJ2-3, with D uncertain. This CDR3 is built from 11 residues. CDR1 SGHNT and CDR2 YYREEE come from the germline V gene (reference sequence). Trimming took off 3 bases at V and 2 bases at J, with 1 base between the two ends. CDR3 protein: CASSYTDTQYF. CDR3 nucleotide sequence: TGTGCCAGCAGCTACACAGATACGCAGTATTTT.

This clone has a handful of counts. The rearrangement joins TRBV30 to TRBJ2-3, with no clear D. The germline V and J ends were trimmed by 0 bases and 5 bases, with 3 bases remaining between them. CDR3 length: 11 amino acids. Germline loops: CDR1 GTSNPN, CDR2 SVGIG (reference sequence). The CDR3 region is CAWSVGDTQYF. The CDR3 DNA sequence: TGTGCCTGGAGTGTAGGAGATACGCAGTATTTT.

The chain joins TRBV15 to TRBJ2-3, with D possibly being TRBD1 (5 bases). There are 14 residues in the CDR3. Trimming removed 0 bases at V and 4 bases at J, with 8 bases between. Germline V gene data show CDR1 as LNHNV and CDR2 as YYDKDF (reference sequence). The CDR3 DNA is TGTGCCACCAGCAGAGAAGGGGTAGCAGATACGCAGTATTTT. Its protein is CATSREGVADTQYF.

This clone was detected only once. The chain recombines TRBV7-9 with TRBJ2-1; TRBD2 aligns across 7 bases. CDR3 size: 13 residues. The ends lost 0 bases at V and 10 bases at J; junction bases unmatched: 3. Looked up from germline, CDR1 is SEHNR and CDR2 is FQNEAQ (reference sequence). This CDR3 is CASSLAGGAEQFF. DNA for the CDR3: TGTGCCAGCAGCTTAGCGGGAGGGGCCGAGCAGTTCTTC.